The 18 T cell receptor beta chains reported below all come from one sample, sequenced in a study of regulatory T cells in long-lasting Graves disease. Arm-PCR of CDR3 regions with iRepertoire HTBI primers generated TCR beta libraries. TCRdb used MiXCR to reprocess the multiplex PCR reads, holding one entry per CDR3 protein. The sample includes about 220,000 distinct CDR3 sequences, roughly a fifth of them seen just once. Time point indicated: newly diagnosed GD, antithyroid drugs for less than 3 months. RNA isolated from PBMCs was used to make the TCR library. This sample also belongs to another study, concerning T cells in Graves' hyperthyroidism and ophthalmopathy.

This specimen was peripheral blood mononuclear cells (PBMCs), taken at new diagnosis, from a patient treated with antithyroid drugs. These receptors were obtained from a woman aged 25 to 39 with Graves disease.

This clonotype came up many times. V and J are TRBV7-8 and TRBJ1-3; D is perhaps TRBD1 (6 bases). The CDR3 contains 18 residues. Trimming removed 1 base at V and 5 bases at J, with 21 bases between. Germline assignment: CDR1 SGHVS and CDR2 FQNEAQ. CDR3 DNA: TGTGCCAGCAGCTTAGACCCAACAGGGCCCGGAGGACGAAACACCATATATTTT. It encodes CASSLDPTGPGGRNTIYF. Based on the CDR3 plus reference TRBV7-8 and TRBJ1-3, the full variable domain is GAGVSQSPRYKVAKRGQDVALRCDPISGHVSLFWYQQALGQGPEFLTYFQNEAQLDKSGLPSDRFFAERPEGSVSTLKIQRTQQEDSAVYLCASSLDPTGPGGRNTIYFGEGSWLTVV.

Many counts were recorded for this clonotype. The chain carries TRBV7-2 and TRBJ2-7; 16 positions agree with TRBD2. V trimming: 5 bases; J trimming: 4 bases; junction bases outside the gene matches: 11. The CDR3 has 18 amino acids. Germline V gene sequence: CDR1 SGHTA, CDR2 FQGNSA. CDR3 protein: CASSAPGLAGGYSYEQYF. In DNA, the CDR3 is TGTGCCAGCAGCGCACCGGGACTAGCGGGAGGGTACTCATACGAGCAGTACTTC.

This clonotype was observed at least ten times. The chain couples TRBV6-1 to TRBJ1-1; D unresolved. Trimming took off 7 bases at V and 4 bases at J, with 7 bases between the two ends. This CDR3 region has 11 residues. Germline lookup yields CDR1 MNHNS and CDR2 SASEGT. The CDR3 is CASNPPTEAFF. CDR3 DNA sequence: TGTGCCAGCAATCCCCCCACTGAAGCTTTCTTT.

This clonotype occurred many times. The chain combines TRBV12-3 or TRBV12-4 with TRBJ1-6, with TRBD1 matching over 8 bases. CDR3 size: 15 residues. V gave up 5 bases and J gave up 7 bases; unmatched junction bases: 7. In DNA form, the CDR3 reads TGTGCCAGCAGTCGCATACAGGGGGGGAATTCACCCCTCCACTTT. This codes for CASSRIQGGNSPLHF.

This sequence joins TRBV27 and TRBJ2-7; 7 nucleotides align to TRBD2. CDR1 MNHEY and CDR2 SMNVEV come from the germline V gene (reference sequence). The CDR3 length is 15 residues. Losses at the gene ends were 3 bases for V and 3 bases for J; bases not matched to a gene: 8. The DNA for the CDR3 is TGTGCCAGCAGTTTCGGGACTACCCCAATCTACGAGCAGTACTTC. This gives the protein CASSFGTTPIYEQYF.

The sample holds many counts of this clonotype. The chain uses TRBV3-1 and TRBJ2-1; possibly TRBD2 for D (5 bases). Germline assignment: CDR1 LGHDT and CDR2 YNNKEL (reference sequence). V was pared by 0 bases and J by 0 bases, with 15 bases between. CDR3 length: 18 residues. CDR3 protein: CASSQEFQERYSYNEQFF. CDR3 coding DNA: TGTGCCAGCAGCCAAGAGTTTCAGGAGCGGTACTCCTACAATGAGCAGTTCTTC.

In its sample, this clonotype was seen once. The CDR3 carries no conserved terminal phenylalanine or tryptophan, so it likely arises from a read error. This chain uses TRBV19 with TRBJ1-5; D is uncertain. The CDR3 sequence is 17 residues long. Germline loops: CDR1 LNHDA, CDR2 SQIVND (reference sequence). The V end was cut by 3 bases, the J end by 0 bases, with 15 bases between. The CDR3 DNA follows: TGTGCCAGTAGTATCGGTTTGGGAAGCCCTAGCAATCAGCCCCAGCATGTT. This codes for CASSIGLGSPSNQPQHV.

The chain couples TRBV2 to TRBJ2-1, with D unresolved. Germline CDR1 and CDR2: SNHLY and FYNNEI. There are 14 residues in the CDR3. V was trimmed by 8 bases and J by 2 bases, leaving 13 bases between them. The CDR3 bases are TGTGCCAGCGCGGACGGACGGACCTACAATGAGCAGTTCTTC. The encoded protein is CASADGRTYNEQFF.

This clonotype has just a few counts. The chain employs TRBV6-2 or TRBV6-3 and TRBJ2-1; 7 nucleotides line up with TRBD2. Germline values: CDR1 MNHEY, CDR2 SVGEGT. The CDR3 has 15 residues. Trimming cost V 5 bases and J 6 bases; bases outside gene matches: 10. The CDR3 DNA reads TGTGCCAGCAGTGGGCTCGGGGGGAGGTCCAATGAGCAGTTCTTC. Translating gives CASSGLGGRSNEQFF.

In its sample, this clonotype was seen many times. The chain uses TRBV30 and TRBJ1-3; TRBD1 might be the D (6 bases). CDR1 is GTSNPN, CDR2 SVGIG, per germline (reference sequence). The CDR3 runs 14 residues. The CDR3 spells CAGAPGALGNTIYF. For the CDR3, the DNA is TGTGCTGGAGCCCCGGGGGCGCTTGGAAACACCATATATTTT.

The V and J genes are TRBV2 and TRBJ1-6, with D possibly being TRBD1 (5 bases). This CDR3 has 14 amino acids. CDR1 is SNHLY, CDR2 FYNNEI, per germline. V lost 6 bases and J lost 9, with 15 bases in between. Written as DNA, the CDR3 is TGTGCCAGCAGCCATAGGGGTACGGTTTCACCCCTCCACTTT. Translated, it gives CASSHRGTVSPLHF. Based on the CDR3 plus reference TRBV2 and TRBJ1-6, the full variable domain is EPEVTQTPSHQVTQMGQEVILRCVPISNHLYFYWYRQILGQKVEFLVSFYNNEISEKSEIFDDQFSVERPDGSNFTLKIRSTKLEDSAMYFCASSHRGTVSPLHFGNGTRLTVT.

This clonotype was seen many times. The V call is TRBV12-3 or TRBV12-4, the J call TRBJ1-6; no firm D call. This CDR3 comprises 13 residues. Trimming stripped 8 bases from V and 6 bases from J, with 11 bases between. The CDR3 coding sequence is TGTGCCAGCTTGGAAATGGCTAATTCACCCCTCCACTTT. Amino acids: CASLEMANSPLHF.

This clonotype was detected many times. The chain combines TRBV29-1 with TRBJ1-1; the D gene is possibly TRBD1 (5 bases). This CDR3 has 13 residues. CDR1 is SQVTM, CDR2 ANQGSEA, per germline. Trimming left V 4 bases short and J 3 bases short, with 12 bases between. CDR3 bases: TGCAGCGTTGGGGGGGGACGGGACACTGAAGCTTTCTTT. It specifies CSVGGGRDTEAFF.

This clonotype was found many times. The V gene is TRBV28, the J gene TRBJ2-1; D might be TRBD2 (5 bases). Trimming pared 4 bases from V and 12 bases from J, leaving 13 bases between. Germline CDR1 and CDR2: MDHEN and SYDVKM. The CDR3 totals 12 residues. As DNA, the CDR3 is TGTGCCAGCAGTTCGGCGGCTCGGGGGCAGTTCTTC. It codes for CASSSAARGQFF.

This clonotype was counted at least ten times. The rearrangement uses TRBV25-1 and TRBJ1-2, with a weak D call TRBD1 (5 bases). The V gene lost 1 base and the J gene lost 6 bases, with 12 bases spanning the gap. The V gene's germline CDR1 is MGHDK and CDR2 SYGVNS. The CDR3 is 14 amino acids. CDR3 residues: CASSEFAGTDGYTF. Here the CDR3 DNA reads TGTGCCAGCAGTGAATTTGCAGGGACGGATGGCTACACCTTC.

The sample holds many counts of this clonotype. This chain links TRBV15 with TRBJ2-7; 9 nucleotides line up with TRBD1. The V gene's germline CDR1 is LNHNV and CDR2 YYDKDF (reference sequence). V lost 8 bases and J lost 7; bases outside the gene matches: 9. The CDR3 runs to 13 residues. The CDR3 is CATSATGGREQYF. CDR3 in DNA: TGTGCCACCTCGGCCACAGGGGGCAGGGAGCAGTACTTC.

The rearrangement joins TRBV25-1 to TRBJ2-3; TRBD2 agrees at 9 bases. Germline CDR1 is MGHDK and CDR2 is SYGVNS. Trimming took 1 base from V and 11 from J; bases not matched to a gene: 7. The CDR3 runs 14 residues. CDR3 region: CASSESGLAHLQYF. CDR3 DNA sequence: TGTGCCAGCAGTGAATCGGGACTAGCCCATCTGCAGTATTTT.

In the case of this clonotype: Possible read error: a much larger clone is one base away. Because the CDR3 is missing its conserved closing phenylalanine or tryptophan, this is likely a read error. The gene calls are TRBV12-3 or TRBV12-4 and TRBJ1-1, with D perhaps TRBD1 (5 bases). This CDR3 has 12 amino acids. Trimming stripped 6 bases from V and 10 bases from J, with 15 bases between. In DNA, the CDR3 is TGTGCCAGCAGATCAGGGTTCGGGGGAGCTTTCTCT. It is translated as CASRSGFGGAFS.